This T cell receptor (beta chain) was found in a study of blood T cell repertoires in COVID-19. Here immunoSEQ multiplex PCR was the method, and the copy in TCRdb shows in-frame clones only, minus some. The sample gives about 240,000 clones, around 88% of which show up once; under 10% is in the top ten. The CDR3 loop spans 17 amino acids. With 1 base clipped from V and 1 base from J, the junction kept 8 bases outside the gene matches. CDR1 is LGHNA, CDR2 YNFKEQ, per germline. This chain joins TRBV4-2 and TRBJ2-7; 9 bases match TRBD2. The receptor comes from a man aged 40-49 years who had recovered from COVID-19. Sequencing input: PBMCs or T cells enriched from blood (not recorded which). CDR3 bases: TGTGCCAGCAGCCAAGGAGGCGGGGGGGGTGTGTCCTACGAGCAGTACTTC. Its translation: CASSQGGGGGVSYEQYF.